This T cell receptor (beta chain) is drawn from a study of T cells in narcolepsy. Study as a whole: Donors had narcolepsy type 1 or type 2, or were healthy controls.

Germline loops: CDR1 MNHEY, CDR2 SVGAGI. This CDR3 contains 14 residues. V lost 7 bases and J lost 2; bases outside the gene matches: 4. Points on this clone: The target antigen is unknown.

Regarding the study as a whole: No autoreactive T cell clone sequences appeared in some memory CD4+ repertoires.

Assay used: immunoSEQ multiplex PCR; TCRdb lists only in-frame clones, some missing. The sample has approximately 26,000 clones, roughly 77% seen once. The V and J genes are TRBV6-5 and TRBJ2-2; 7 bases align to TRBD2. Sequencing input: memory (CD45RA-) CD4+ T cells from blood. The sequence was collected from a human donor in good health. DNA of the CDR3: TGTGCCAGCAAGCGGGATCATAACACCGGGGAGCTGTTTTTT. This sequence encodes CASKRDHNTGELFF.